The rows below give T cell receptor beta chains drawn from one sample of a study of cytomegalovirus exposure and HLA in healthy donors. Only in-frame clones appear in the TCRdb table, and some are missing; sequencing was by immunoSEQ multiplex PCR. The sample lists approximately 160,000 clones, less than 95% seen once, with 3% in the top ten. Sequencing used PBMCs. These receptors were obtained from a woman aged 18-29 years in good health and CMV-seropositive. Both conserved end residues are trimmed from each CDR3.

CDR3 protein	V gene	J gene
ASSGLAGINEQF	TRBV6-1	TRBJ2-1
ASSIRAGGNNEQF	TRBV19	TRBJ2-1
ASSSVGTGGNGYT	TRBV28	TRBJ1-2
ASSPPLNKNIQY	TRBV28	TRBJ2-4
ASSVLADEQF	TRBV13	TRBJ2-1
ASSLAGTGSNEQF	TRBV5-6	TRBJ2-1
ASSFPGQGYEQY	TRBV11-2	TRBJ2-7
ASSYFGGYEQY	TRBV6-6	TRBJ2-7
ASSLPGFEAF	TRBV2	TRBJ1-1
ASSDESDSTYEQY	TRBV6-1	TRBJ2-7
ASKIYQGSTYEQY	TRBV27	TRBJ2-7
ASTLRQGGGNTIY	TRBV28	TRBJ1-3
ASSLGSLAGNNEQF	TRBV7-6	TRBJ2-1
ASSDGSGNQPQH	TRBV2	TRBJ1-5
ASSQPRDNTREQF	TRBV4-1	TRBJ2-1
ASRPFGEGLAETQY	TRBV27	TRBJ2-5
ASSIWSRNTEAF	TRBV19	TRBJ1-1
ASSGDRGRGYGYT	TRBV19	TRBJ1-2
ASSPEYGYEQY	TRBV18	TRBJ2-7
ATTPGTYNSPLH	TRBV19	TRBJ1-6
ASSAEIAYNEQF	TRBV9	TRBJ2-1
ASSGQTGGDFYNEQF	TRBV6-1	TRBJ2-1
ASSQDVATGGDLWNTIY	TRBV4-3	TRBJ1-3
ASSWRISNYGYT	TRBV13	TRBJ1-2